The 21 T cell receptor beta chains in this list originate from one sample, sequenced in a study of control samples from healthy donors and cancer patients. Profiling relied on immunoSEQ multiplex PCR, and the TCRdb table lists in-frame clones only, not all of them. This sample yields 180,000 or so clones, of which just under 95% are seen a single time; roughly 4.3% belongs to the top ten. Material for sequencing was blood. These receptors were taken from a woman aged 55 to 70 in good health.

V and J are TRBV6-4 and TRBJ1-2; TRBD1 aligns across 8 bases. J was trimmed by 7 bases and V by 5 bases; bases with no gene match: 9. The CDR3 covers 14 residues. Germline CDR1 and CDR2: MRHNA and SNTAGT. CDR3 in amino acids: CASSPSDRVFGYTF. CDR3 nucleotides: TGTGCCAGCAGTCCTTCGGACAGGGTCTTTGGCTACACCTTC.

In this sample, this clone turned up once. The rearrangement links TRBV2 to TRBJ1-5; D remains unclear. The CDR3 has 13 residues. Germline V CDR1 and CDR2: SNHLY, FYNNEI. Trimming removed 6 bases from V and 0 bases from J, with 6 bases in between. The CDR3 nucleotides read TGTGCCAGCAGGGCCGATAGCAATCAGCCCCAGCATTTT. It codes for CASRADSNQPQHF.

This chain uses TRBV10-3 with TRBJ1-3; D unclear. Trimming removed 6 bases from V and 0 bases from J, with 15 bases in between. The V gene's germline CDR1 is ENHRY and CDR2 SYGVKD. This CDR3 spans 16 amino acids. CDR3 DNA: TGTGCCATCAGCCCCCCGATGGGGAACTCTGGAAACACCATATATTTT. It codes for CAISPPMGNSGNTIYF.

This clone was seen once. V and J are TRBV6-5 and TRBJ1-6, with a tentative D call TRBD1 (5 bases). The CDR3 totals 14 residues. The germline V and J ends were trimmed by 3 bases and 10 bases, with 13 bases remaining between them. Germline lookup yields CDR1 MNHEY and CDR2 SVGAGI. The CDR3 DNA reads as TGTGCCAGCAGTTATAGACAGTGGGGGTCACCCCTCCACTTT. Translation: CASSYRQWGSPLHF.

CDR3 protein: CASSEGSRGRSPLHF. The CDR3 DNA reads as TGTGCCAGCAGTGAAGGTAGCAGGGGAAGATCACCCCTCCACTTT. This chain connects TRBV6-1 to TRBJ1-6, with D perhaps TRBD1 (6 bases). V lost 1 base and J 10 bases, leaving 14 bases between the germline ends. The germline V gene encodes CDR1 MNHNS and CDR2 SASEGT. This CDR3 is 15 amino acids long.

In nucleotides, the CDR3 is TGTGCCAGCAGCTTGGAAGTAGCGGGGGGCCGGGATACGCAGTATTTT. This gives the protein CASSLEVAGGRDTQYF. The genes are TRBV5-4 and TRBJ2-3, with 10 bases aligning to TRBD2. Trimming cost V 0 bases and J 6 bases; bases outside gene matches: 7. This CDR3 is built from 16 residues. Germline assignment: CDR1 SGHNT and CDR2 YYREEE (reference sequence).

The rearrangement links TRBV7-2 to TRBJ1-1; D perhaps matches TRBD1 (5 bases). Germline assignment: CDR1 SGHTA and CDR2 FQGNSA. The length of the CDR3 is 13 residues. Trimming cost V 5 bases and J 0 bases, with 7 bases left between them. The CDR3 coding sequence is TGTGCCAGCAGCGGCAGGGTGAACACTGAAGCTTTCTTT. Its protein is CASSGRVNTEAFF. Full variable domain (rest looked up from reference TRBV7-2 and TRBJ1-1): GAGVSQSPSNKVTEKGKDVELRCDPISGHTALYWYRQSLGQGLEFLIYFQGNSAPDKSGLPSDRFSAERTGGSVSTLTIQRTQQEDSAVYLCASSGRVNTEAFFGQGTRLTVV.

This clone has a single count. This chain links TRBV9 with TRBJ1-4, with D perhaps TRBD1 (6 bases). The CDR3 contains 13 residues. Deletions cut 3 bases from V and 5 bases from J, with 8 bases between. Germline V lookup: CDR1 SGDLS, CDR2 YYNGEE. CDR3 amino acids: CASSGGGNEKLFF. The CDR3 coding sequence is TGTGCCAGCAGCGGAGGGGGGAATGAAAAACTGTTTTTT.

CDR3 in amino acids: CASSPLGGYNEKLFF. The CDR3 bases are TGTGCCAGCAGCCCCTTGGGGGGGTATAATGAAAAACTGTTTTTT. V is TRBV7-2 and J is TRBJ1-4, with D possibly being TRBD1 (5 bases). V dropped 5 bases and J dropped 4 bases, with 14 bases sitting between them. The CDR3 has 15 residues. Per germline, CDR1 SGHTA and CDR2 FQGNSA. Full variable domain (rest looked up from reference TRBV7-2 and TRBJ1-4): GAGVSQSPSNKVTEKGKDVELRCDPISGHTALYWYRQSLGQGLEFLIYFQGNSAPDKSGLPSDRFSAERTGGSVSTLTIQRTQQEDSAVYLCASSPLGGYNEKLFFGSGTQLSVL.

Note on this clone: One end of the junction does not line up with germline, which may come from a read error. The V call is TRBV2, the J call TRBJ2-7; perhaps D is TRBD1 or TRBD2 (5 bases each). The CDR3 runs 11 residues. Germline-derived CDR1 and CDR2 are SNHLY and FYNNEI. This CDR3 is CASSEFRENDF. The DNA of the CDR3 is TGTGCCAGCAGTGAATTCAGGGAGAACGACTTC.

The V gene is TRBV7-2, the J gene TRBJ1-1, with 9 bases aligning to TRBD1. The CDR3 totals 18 residues. The V gene end was trimmed by 3 bases and the J gene end by 1 base; junction bases not matched to a gene: 12. The germline V gene has CDR1 SGHTA and CDR2 FQGNSA. CDR3 region: CASSFSPSDRGWNTEAFF. As DNA, the CDR3 is TGTGCCAGCAGCTTTAGTCCGTCGGACAGGGGCTGGAACACTGAAGCTTTCTTT. The entire variable domain, with the rest obtained from reference TRBV7-2 and TRBJ1-1, is as follows: GAGVSQSPSNKVTEKGKDVELRCDPISGHTALYWYRQSLGQGLEFLIYFQGNSAPDKSGLPSDRFSAERTGGSVSTLTIQRTQQEDSAVYLCASSFSPSDRGWNTEAFFGQGTRLTVV.

The CDR3 here is CASSYSSPGLNQPQHF. The CDR3 nucleotides read TGTGCCAGCAGTTACTCGAGCCCGGGCCTGAATCAGCCCCAGCATTTT. The chain couples TRBV6-6 to TRBJ1-5, with D unclear. The CDR3 has 16 amino acids. V lost 0 bases and J 4 bases, leaving 13 bases between the germline ends. Per germline, CDR1 MNHNY and CDR2 SVGAGI (reference sequence).

The chain combines TRBV7-8 with TRBJ2-3, with TRBD1 matching over 7 bases. Germline loops: CDR1 SGHVS, CDR2 FQNEAQ. V lost 6 bases and J lost 2; bases outside the gene matches: 8. The CDR3 is 15 amino acids. The CDR3 nucleotides are TGTGCCAGCAGTTCTACGGGACAGATCACAGATACGCAGTATTTT. Its translation is CASSSTGQITDTQYF.

The gene calls are TRBV12-3 or TRBV12-4 and TRBJ1-5; D is ambiguous. Trimming left V 0 bases short and J 6 bases short, with 6 bases between. This CDR3 comprises 13 residues. The CDR3 loop is CASSLAMGQPQHF. The CDR3 bases are TGTGCCAGCAGTTTAGCGATGGGTCAGCCCCAGCATTTT.

This clone was seen a few times. The chain links TRBV11-2 to TRBJ1-1, with D possibly TRBD1 on 5 matching bases. CDR1 and CDR2 (germline): SGHAT, FQNNGV. This CDR3 comprises 15 residues. V lost 3 bases and J 2 bases, leaving 13 bases between the germline ends. The CDR3 DNA sequence: TGTGCCAGCAGCTTCGCGGGGGGGGGAAACACTGAAGCTTTCTTT. It yields the protein CASSFAGGGNTEAFF.

The chain has TRBV2 and TRBJ1-3; D might be TRBD1 (5 bases). Trimming cost V 7 bases and J 6 bases, with 13 bases left between them. The CDR3 has 13 amino acids. CDR1 and CDR2 from the germline V gene are SNHLY and FYNNEI. The CDR3 nucleotides read TGTGCCAGCACCCCACAGGTCGAAAACACCATATATTTT. Its protein is CASTPQVENTIYF.

The gene calls are TRBV7-8 and TRBJ1-5, with a weak D call TRBD1 (5 bases). CDR1 and CDR2 (germline): SGHVS, FQNEAQ. V was pared by 2 bases and J by 2 bases, with 13 bases between. This CDR3 contains 16 residues. The CDR3 DNA reads TGTGCCAGCAGCTTAATCCCCAGGGCCGGCAATCAGCCCCAGCATTTT. Amino acids: CASSLIPRAGNQPQHF.

This chain uses TRBV6-1 with TRBJ2-3; D is ambiguous. With 0 bases removed from V and 4 bases from J, the gap between germline ends came to 2 bases. The CDR3 contains 12 residues. The germline V gene has CDR1 MNHNS and CDR2 SASEGT. The CDR3 protein is CASSEAADTQYF. In DNA, the CDR3 is TGTGCCAGCAGTGAAGCGGCAGATACGCAGTATTTT.

The genes are TRBV7-9 and TRBJ2-5; 10 bases align to TRBD1. The CDR3 totals 15 residues. The V and J ends lost 5 bases and 5 bases, in that order; junction bases with no gene match: 8. CDR1 and CDR2 (germline): SEHNR, FQNEAQ (reference sequence). The CDR3 region is CASSEMTGGSETQYF. In nucleotides, the CDR3 is TGTGCCAGCAGCGAGATGACAGGGGGCTCCGAGACCCAGTACTTC. Drawing the rest from reference TRBV7-9 and TRBJ2-5, the complete variable domain is DTGVSQNPRHKITKRGQNVTFRCDPISEHNRLYWYRQTLGQGPEFLTYFQNEAQLEKSRLLSDRFSAERPKGSFSTLEIQRTEQGDSAMYLCASSEMTGGSETQYFGPGTRLLVL.

The rearrangement uses TRBV6-1 and TRBJ2-7; D not certain. The V gene's germline CDR1 is MNHNS and CDR2 SASEGT. CDR3 length equals 13 residues. The germline V and J ends were trimmed by 3 bases and 0 bases, with 6 bases remaining between them. The CDR3 bases are TGTGCCAGCAGTGATAGGAGCTCCTACGAGCAGTACTTC. Translation: CASSDRSSYEQYF.

This clone was detected only once. This rearrangement joins TRBV20-1 to TRBJ1-2; D possibly corresponds to TRBD1 (5 bases). V lost 3 bases and J 8 bases, leaving 10 bases between the germline ends. The germline CDR1 and CDR2 sequences are DFQATT and SNEGSKA (reference sequence). The CDR3 has 11 residues. This chain's CDR3 is CSARVGPGYTF. In nucleotides, the CDR3 is TGCAGTGCTAGGGTGGGGCCGGGCTACACCTTC.